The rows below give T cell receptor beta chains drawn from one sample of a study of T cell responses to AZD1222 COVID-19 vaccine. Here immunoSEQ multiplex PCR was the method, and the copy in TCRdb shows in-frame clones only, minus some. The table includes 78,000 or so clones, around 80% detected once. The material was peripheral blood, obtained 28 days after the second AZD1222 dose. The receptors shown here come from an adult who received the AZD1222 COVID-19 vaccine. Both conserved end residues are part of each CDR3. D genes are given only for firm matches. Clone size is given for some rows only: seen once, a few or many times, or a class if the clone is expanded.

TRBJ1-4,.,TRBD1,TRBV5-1,CASSLGGTENEKLFF,TGCGCCAGCAGCTTGGGGGGGACAGAGAATGAAAAACTGTTTTTT
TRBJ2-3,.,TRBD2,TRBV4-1,CASSLERGGTDTQYF,TGCGCCAGCAGCCTCGAACGGGGGGGTACAGATACGCAGTATTTT
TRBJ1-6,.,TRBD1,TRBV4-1,CASSLTSSGDRDSPLHF,TGCGCCAGCAGCCTGACTAGTTCGGGGGACAGGGATTCACCCCTCCACTTT
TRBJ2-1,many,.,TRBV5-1,CASSLGNEQFF,TGCGCCAGCAGCTTGGGTAATGAGCAGTTCTTC
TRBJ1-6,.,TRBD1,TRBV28,CASSRGQAGRNSPLHF,TGTGCCAGCAGTCGAGGACAGGCTGGAAGGAATTCACCCCTCCACTTT
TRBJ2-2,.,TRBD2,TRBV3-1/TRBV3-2,CASSQPGLAPNRELFF,TGTGCCAGCAGCCAACCAGGACTAGCGCCCAACAGGGAGCTGTTTTTT
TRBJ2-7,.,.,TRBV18,CASSPVGGYEQYF,TGTGCCAGCTCACCGGTCGGGGGCTACGAGCAGTACTTC
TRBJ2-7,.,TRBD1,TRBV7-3,CASSPTGGSYEQYF,TGTGCCAGCAGCCCAACAGGGGGCTCCTACGAGCAGTACTTC
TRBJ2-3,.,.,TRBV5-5,CASSSRDSLLSTDTQYF,TGTGCCAGCAGCTCGAGAGACAGCCTCCTTAGCACAGATACGCAGTATTTT
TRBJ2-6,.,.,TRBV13,CASSRRVSGANVLTF,TGTGCCAGCAGCCGTCGGGTGAGCGGGGCCAACGTCCTGACTTTC
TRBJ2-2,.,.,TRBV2,CASSGSSGWAAGELFF,TGTGCCAGCAGTGGCTCCTCCGGTTGGGCAGCCGGGGAGCTGTTTTTT
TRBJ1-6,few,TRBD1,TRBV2,CATQGDYNSPLHF,TGTGCCACTCAGGGGGATTATAATTCACCCCTCCACTTT
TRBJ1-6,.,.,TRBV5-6,CASSQPDSPLHF,TGTGCCAGCAGCCAACCTGATTCACCCCTCCACTTT
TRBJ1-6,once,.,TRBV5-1,CASSPRAGELSSPLHF,TGCGCCAGCAGCCCGAGGGCAGGGGAGTTGAGTTCACCCCTCCACTTT
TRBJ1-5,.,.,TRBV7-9,CASSSWVGYSNQPQHF,TGTGCCAGCAGCTCGTGGGTCGGGTATAGCAATCAGCCCCAGCATTTT
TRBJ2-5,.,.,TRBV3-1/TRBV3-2,CASSQVGRGQTQYF,TGTGCCAGCAGCCAAGTTGGCAGGGGTCAGACCCAGTACTTC
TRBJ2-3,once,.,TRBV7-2,CASSLGFRGADTQYF,TGTGCCAGCAGCTTAGGTTTCCGGGGCGCAGATACGCAGTATTTT